This TCR beta chain was observed in a study of cytomegalovirus exposure and HLA in healthy donors. Study-level findings and limits: Earlier analysis found most TCR beta V segments productive about 90% or about 30% of the time. Analysis was carried out at a later point, and it linked a missense DCLRE1C variant to TCR beta V- and J-gene trimming. Listed as cytomegalovirus-associated were about 160 TCR beta chains. Reports showed the classifier diagnosing cytomegalovirus status with high specificity and sensitivity.

CDR1 SGHRS and CDR2 YFSETQ come from the germline V gene. With V trimmed by 0 bases and J by 6 bases, 4 bases remained unmatched. The CDR3 has 15 amino acids. A multiplex PCR was run with 60 Vbeta primers and 13 Jbeta primers. The assay was immunoSEQ multiplex PCR, and TCRdb's table has in-frame clones only and misses some. The repertoire table contains 150,000 or so clones. Remarks on this clone: What it binds is unknown.

This chain connects TRBV5-1 to TRBJ2-2; 8 bases are a match to TRBD1. The sequence was collected from a man aged 18 to 30 in good health and CMV-seronegative. Sequences were obtained from PBMCs. This CDR3 reads CASSLAPGGSGELFF. DNA for the CDR3: TGCGCCAGCAGCTTGGCCCCAGGGGGCTCCGGGGAGCTGTTTTTT.